This record looks at one TCR beta chain sequence and its context. This clonotype was found many times. Its antigen remains undetermined. The record has no base qualities; no much larger clone is one base away. The library was produced with 5' RACE. TCRdb names Illumina MiSeq as the instrument used. TCRdb applied fastp at Q25 and MiXCR to the public reads, then kept only in-frame beta chains. Rows matching on CDR3 protein sequence are summarized as one entry with the most common DNA and genes. The sample table lists around 79,000 distinct CDR3 sequences, more than 5% of them with a count of one. Of the sample, about 7.5% is held by the ten largest clones. The sample originates from a study of T cells of healthy individuals (dated by TCRdb to the late 2010s). V gives up 4 bases and J gives up 5 bases, and the segment between their germline ends measures 15 bases. Reading from cysteine to phenylalanine, the CDR3 counts 15 amino acids. The read is trimmed to its CDR3 DNA, 45 bases read in frame from base 1. The germline V gene (reference sequence) yields SGHNT for CDR1 and YYREEE for CDR2.

The receptor was isolated from a female donor in good health. The sequence links TRBV5-4 to TRBJ2-2; the D gene is perhaps TRBD2, from 5 matching bases. The sequenced DNA is TGTGCCAGCAGCACCGATAATAGGAGGACCGGGGAGCTGTTTTTT. Its amino acids are CASSTDNRRTGELFF.